Below, one TCR beta chain is given with its context. This record comes from a study of blood T cell repertoires in COVID-19. Clones were sequenced by immunoSEQ multiplex PCR, and TCRdb holds only the in-frame ones, with some missing. The data hold 60,000 to 95,000 clones, with around 91% observed a single time. Material: peripheral blood. The source is a human donor in a cohort sampled during active COVID-19.

The CDR3 nucleotides are TGCGCCAGCAGTCTTCCGGGACTCAACCAAGAGACCCAGTACTTC. It yields the protein CASSLPGLNQETQYF. The V gene is TRBV10-2, the J gene TRBJ2-5, with a weak D call TRBD2 (6 bases). The CDR3 runs 15 residues. Per germline, CDR1 WSHSY and CDR2 SAAADI. V lost 5 bases to trimming and J lost 0 bases, with 13 bases between them.